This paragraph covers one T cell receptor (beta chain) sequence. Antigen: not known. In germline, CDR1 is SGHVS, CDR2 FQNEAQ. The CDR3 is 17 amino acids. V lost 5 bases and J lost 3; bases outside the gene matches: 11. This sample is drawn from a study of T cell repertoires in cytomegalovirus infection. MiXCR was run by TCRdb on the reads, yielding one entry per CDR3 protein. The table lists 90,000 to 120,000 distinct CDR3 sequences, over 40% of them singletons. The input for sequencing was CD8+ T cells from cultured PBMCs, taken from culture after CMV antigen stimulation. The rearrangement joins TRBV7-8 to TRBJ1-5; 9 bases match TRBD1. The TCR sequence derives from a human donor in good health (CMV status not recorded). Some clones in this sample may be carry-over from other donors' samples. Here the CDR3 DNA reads TGTGCCAGCAGCCCGGACAGGGGCTTCGGCGCCAATCAGCCCCAGCATTTT. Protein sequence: CASSPDRGFGANQPQHF.